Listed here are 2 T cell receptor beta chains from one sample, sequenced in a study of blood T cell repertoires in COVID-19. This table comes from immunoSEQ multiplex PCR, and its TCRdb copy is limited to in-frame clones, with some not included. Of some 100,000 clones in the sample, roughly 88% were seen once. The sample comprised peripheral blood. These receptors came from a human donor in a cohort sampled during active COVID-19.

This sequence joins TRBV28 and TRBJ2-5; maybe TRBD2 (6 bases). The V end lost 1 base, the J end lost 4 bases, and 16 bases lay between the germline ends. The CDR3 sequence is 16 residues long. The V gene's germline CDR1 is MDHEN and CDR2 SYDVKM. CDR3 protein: CASSLSVGSRGETQYF. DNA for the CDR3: TGTGCCAGCAGTTTATCAGTCGGGAGCAGAGGAGAGACCCAGTACTTC.

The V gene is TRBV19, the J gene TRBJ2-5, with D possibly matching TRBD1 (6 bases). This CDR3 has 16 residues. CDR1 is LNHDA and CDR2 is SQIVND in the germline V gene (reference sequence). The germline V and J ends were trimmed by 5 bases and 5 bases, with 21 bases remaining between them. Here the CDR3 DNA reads TGTGCCAGTAGTCCAAACTCTCAGGGGCCCCGGGAGACCCAGTACTTC. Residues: CASSPNSQGPRETQYF.